This entry features one T cell receptor (beta chain) sequence. Clones were read by immunoSEQ multiplex PCR, and TCRdb kept only the in-frame ones, dropping some. The sample has about 400,000 clones, approximately 95% seen once. Germline V gives CDR1 SGHTA, CDR2 FQGNSA. V lost 11 bases, J lost 15 bases, and 17 bases lay in between. This CDR3 has 10 amino acids. The data were obtained in a study of shared T cell receptors in the human thymus. J is TRBJ1-3 and V is TRBV7-2, with TRBD1 as a possible D gene (5 bases). The sample taken for sequencing was thymocytes. This TCR was recovered from a human donor. The DNA for the CDR3 is TGTGCCTCGGGTGGGGGTGGAAGATATTTT. It yields the protein CASGGGGRYF.